This T cell receptor beta chain stems from a study of CD4+ T cells in melanoma. Assay: immunoSEQ multiplex PCR; the TCRdb copy retains only in-frame clones and omits some. Altogether approximately 180 clones are present, around three fifths being singletons, with the ten largest covering over 15%. The specimen sequenced was cells sorted by PD-1 expression. The source is a human donor with melanoma.

As DNA, the CDR3 is TGCAGCGGGACGCAGGGATCGGGGACGGAGCAGTTCTTC. It codes for CSGTQGSGTEQFF. The chain combines TRBV29-1 with TRBJ2-1; either TRBD1 or TRBD2 may supply D (5 bases each). Between the trimmed V and J ends, which lost 7 bases and 10 bases, there was a span of 20 bases. CDR1 and CDR2 (germline): SQVTM, ANQGSEA. The CDR3 contains 13 residues.